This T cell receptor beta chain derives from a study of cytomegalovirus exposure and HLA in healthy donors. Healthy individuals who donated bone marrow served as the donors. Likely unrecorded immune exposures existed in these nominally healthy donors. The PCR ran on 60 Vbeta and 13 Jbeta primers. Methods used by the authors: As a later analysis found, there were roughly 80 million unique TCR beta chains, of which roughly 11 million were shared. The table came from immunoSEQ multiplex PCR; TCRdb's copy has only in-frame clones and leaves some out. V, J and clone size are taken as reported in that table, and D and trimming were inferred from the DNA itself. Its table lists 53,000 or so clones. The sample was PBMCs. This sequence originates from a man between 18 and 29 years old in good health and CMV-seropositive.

As DNA, the CDR3 is TGTGCCAGTACGGATAGCGGGAGGAGGGAAGATACGCAGTATTTT. Protein sequence: CASTDSGRREDTQYF. The rearrangement uses TRBV19 and TRBJ2-3; TRBD2 matches 10 bases. Germline values: CDR1 LNHDA, CDR2 SQIVND (reference sequence). This CDR3 has 15 residues. V gave up 7 bases and J gave up 5 bases; unmatched junction bases: 9.